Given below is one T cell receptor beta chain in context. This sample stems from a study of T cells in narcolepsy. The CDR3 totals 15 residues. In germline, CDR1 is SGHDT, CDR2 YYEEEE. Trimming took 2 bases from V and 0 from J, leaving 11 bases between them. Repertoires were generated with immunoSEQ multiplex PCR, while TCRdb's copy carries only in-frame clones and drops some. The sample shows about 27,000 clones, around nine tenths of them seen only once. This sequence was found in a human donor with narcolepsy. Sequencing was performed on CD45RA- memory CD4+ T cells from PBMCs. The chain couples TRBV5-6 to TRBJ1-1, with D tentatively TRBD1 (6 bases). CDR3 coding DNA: TGTGCCAGCAGCTTCGGACAGAGAATGAACACTGAAGCTTTCTTT. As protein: CASSFGQRMNTEAFF.